This T cell receptor beta chain was sequenced for a study of patients and donors after allogeneic stem cell transplantation. This clonotype was counted a few times. TCRdb re-analysed the RT-PCR reads in MiXCR, keeping a single row per CDR3 protein. The sample holds 100,000 to 130,000 distinct CDR3 sequences, roughly 37% seen once. Germline CDR1 is SEHNR and CDR2 is FQNEAQ (reference sequence). V dropped 5 bases and J dropped 0 bases, with 11 bases sitting between them. This CDR3 is 15 amino acids long. Sequenced sample: blood, either unsorted or a sorted T cell fraction (not recorded which). The sequence was obtained from a human donor who was either an allogeneic HSCT recipient or a stem cell or donor lymphocyte infusion donor (not recorded which). It is not recorded whose cells these are; they may come from a transplant donor. The V and J genes are TRBV7-9 and TRBJ1-3; no reliable D call. The CDR3 region is CASSTKGSSGNTIYF. The CDR3 coding sequence is TGTGCCAGCAGCACAAAAGGATCCTCTGGAAACACCATATATTTT. The full variable domain, rest sourced from reference TRBV7-9 and TRBJ1-3, is DTGVSQNPRHKITKRGQNVTFRCDPISEHNRLYWYRQTLGQGPEFLTYFQNEAQLEKSRLLSDRFSAERPKGSFSTLEIQRTEQGDSAMYLCASSTKGSSGNTIYFGEGSWLTVV.